The entry below gives a single T cell receptor beta chain sequence along with its context. This CDR3 has 13 amino acids. V lost 1 base and J lost 7, with 8 bases in between. The germline V gene has CDR1 MNHEY and CDR2 SVGAGI. The sample comes from a study of shared clonotypes between healthy human individuals. Study-wide context: Donor composition was a couple of women and three men, aged 18 to 49.

The repertoire was sequenced with immunoSEQ multiplex PCR; TCRdb's copy has only in-frame clones and lacks some. The sample shows 2 million to 3 million clones, approximately 93% of them seen only once. This TCR came from a man between 18 and 35 years old in good health. Some clones in this sample may be carry-over from other donors' samples. The sequencing sample was made of naive CD4+ T cells from PBMCs. This sample's subset: CD45RA+ positively selected. The rearrangement links TRBV6-5 to TRBJ1-3; D is uncertain. As DNA, the CDR3 is TGTGCCAGCAGTTACTTATCGAGTAACACCATATATTTT. Amino acids: CASSYLSSNTIYF.